The entry below gives a single TCR beta chain sequence along with its context. The target antigen is unknown. The data were obtained in a study of cytomegalovirus exposure and HLA in healthy donors. This CDR3 region has 16 residues. Deletions cut 2 bases from V and 4 bases from J, with 14 bases between. Germline CDR1 LGHNA, CDR2 YNFKEQ. The PCR was carried out with 60 Vbeta primers and 13 Jbeta primers. Assay: immunoSEQ multiplex PCR; the TCRdb copy retains only in-frame clones and omits some. This specimen shows around 200,000 clones; the ten leading clones hold over 0.95%. General study points: Among TCR beta chains, those listed as cytomegalovirus-associated numbered under 200. Cytomegalovirus status was reportedly diagnosed by the classifier with high specificity and sensitivity. The authors considered a cluster of highly shared sequence variants likely to be a sequencing artifact.

The source of this sequence is a girl aged 2 to 10 in good health and CMV-seropositive. V usage is TRBV4-2 and J usage is TRBJ2-2; D is perhaps TRBD2 (5 bases). What was sequenced was PBMCs. The CDR3 coding sequence is TGTGCCAGCAGCCAAAGTATGAACGAGGGCACCGGGGAGCTGTTTTTT. This sequence encodes CASSQSMNEGTGELFF.